This passage covers 19 T cell receptor beta chains from one sample sequenced in a study of blood T cell repertoires in COVID-19. Profiling relied on immunoSEQ multiplex PCR, and the TCRdb table lists in-frame clones only, not all of them. Here the sample spans around 270,000 clones, 80% to 90% being singletons. Sequences were obtained from peripheral blood. Receptors were obtained from a man aged 35 to 55 with acute or convalescent COVID-19.

V and J are TRBV2 and TRBJ2-7; D gene unclear. V lost 4 bases to trimming and J lost 0 bases, with 10 bases between them. This CDR3 has 14 residues. Germline V CDR1 and CDR2: SNHLY, FYNNEI. CDR3 protein: CASSVLSNSYEQYF. The CDR3 nucleotides read TGTGCCAGCAGTGTTTTGTCTAACTCCTACGAGCAGTACTTC.

The gene calls are TRBV27 and TRBJ1-5; D remains ambiguous. Germline-derived CDR1 and CDR2 are MNHEY and SMNVEV (reference sequence). With 5 bases removed from V and 5 bases from J, the gap between germline ends came to 10 bases. The CDR3 runs 13 residues. CDR3 in amino acids: CASSTWRDQPQHF. DNA for the CDR3: TGTGCCAGCAGTACTTGGAGGGATCAGCCCCAGCATTTT.

This clone was seen only once. V is TRBV5-1 and J is TRBJ2-7; D is perhaps TRBD2 (5 bases). Germline CDR1 reads SGHRS; CDR2 reads YFSETQ. The CDR3 loop spans 15 amino acids. The V end was cut by 4 bases, the J end by 4 bases, with 18 bases between. CDR3 nucleotide sequence: TGCGCCAGCAGCCCGCAGCTGGACTGGGAATACGAGCAGTACTTC. This translates into CASSPQLDWEYEQYF. Combining the CDR3 with reference TRBV5-1 and TRBJ2-7 gives the whole variable domain KAGVTQTPRYLIKTRGQQVTLSCSPISGHRSVSWYQQTPGQGLQFLFEYFSETQRNKGNFPGRFSGRQFSNSRSEMNVSTLELGDSALYLCASSPQLDWEYEQYFGPGTRLTVT.

The chain uses TRBV7-8 and TRBJ2-3, with TRBD2 matching over 10 bases. The CDR3 runs to 16 residues. Germline V lookup: CDR1 SGHVS, CDR2 FQNEAQ. Unmatched junction bases numbered 4, after V lost 1 base and J lost 3 bases. CDR3 nucleotide sequence: TGTGCCAGCAGCTTAGGGAGCGGGGGGGCTACAGATACGCAGTATTTT. It yields the protein CASSLGSGGATDTQYF.

The gene calls are TRBV3-1 (or the pseudogene TRBV3-2) and TRBJ1-3; 7 bases agree with TRBD1. The CDR3 is 16 amino acids. Germline V gene lookup returns CDR1 LGHDT and CDR2 YNNKEL (reference sequence). J was trimmed by 0 bases and V by 2 bases; bases with no gene match: 4. The CDR3 loop reads CASSQSGGFSGNTIYF. In DNA form, the CDR3 reads TGTGCCAGCAGCCAATCAGGGGGATTCTCTGGAAACACCATATATTTT.

V and J are TRBV5-1 and TRBJ1-6; 10 bases map to TRBD1. V dropped 4 bases and J dropped 8; count of bases not matched to a gene: 6. The CDR3 has 15 residues. Per the germline V gene, CDR1 is SGHRS and CDR2 is YFSETQ. CDR3 protein: CASSTDRGGDSPLHF. The CDR3 DNA sequence: TGCGCCAGCAGCACGGACAGGGGGGGTGATTCACCCCTCCACTTT.

The chain uses TRBV18 and TRBJ1-1; the match to TRBD1 covers 7 bases. This CDR3 comprises 14 residues. Per the germline V gene, CDR1 is KGHSH and CDR2 is LQKENI. Trimming removed 3 bases from V and 6 bases from J; junction bases left unmatched: 7. CDR3 region: CASSPLRGEAEAFF. The CDR3, as DNA: TGTGCCAGCTCACCTCTCAGGGGGGAGGCTGAAGCTTTCTTT.

With regard to this clone: Within the sample, other DNA sequences also encode this same CDR3. The rearrangement uses TRBV2 and TRBJ1-1, with TRBD1 identical over 7 bases. The germline gives CDR1 SNHLY, CDR2 FYNNEI. CDR3 length: 13 residues. J was trimmed by 2 bases and V by 4 bases; bases with no gene match: 1. The CDR3 DNA reads TGTGCCAGCAGTGGACAGGGAAACACTGAAGCTTTCTTT. Protein: CASSGQGNTEAFF.

V usage is TRBV5-1 and J usage is TRBJ2-7, with D tentatively TRBD1 (6 bases). Trimming stripped 0 bases from V and 8 bases from J, with 18 bases between. Germline V gene sequence: CDR1 SGHRS, CDR2 YFSETQ. The CDR3 is made up of 15 amino acids. The CDR3 DNA is TGCGCCAGCAGCTTGGAAGGACAGTTCCCGGTGAAGCAGTACTTC. Its protein product is CASSLEGQFPVKQYF.

V and J are TRBV12-3 or TRBV12-4 and TRBJ1-3; the D is unclear. V lost 5 bases to trimming and J lost 9 bases, with 8 bases between them. The CDR3 is made up of 11 amino acids. CDR3 sequence (DNA): TGTGCCAGCAGTCCCGCCGGCACCATATATTTT. It yields the protein CASSPAGTIYF.

This chain uses TRBV19 with TRBJ2-3; 7 positions match TRBD1. The V segment lost 3 bases and the J segment 2 bases; nucleotides outside the gene matches: 5. Germline assignment: CDR1 LNHDA and CDR2 SQIVND (reference sequence). The CDR3 is 15 amino acids. CDR3 DNA sequence: TGTGCCAGTAGTATTGGACAGGCTTTCACAGATACGCAGTATTTT. Translated: CASSIGQAFTDTQYF. Drawing the rest from reference TRBV19 and TRBJ2-3, the complete variable domain is DGGITQSPKYLFRKEGQNVTLSCEQNLNHDAMYWYRQDPGQGLRLIYYSQIVNDFQKGDIAEGYSVSREKKESFPLTVTSAQKNPTAFYLCASSIGQAFTDTQYFGPGTRLTVL.

The gene calls are TRBV3-1 (or the pseudogene TRBV3-2) and TRBJ2-3, with 13 bases fitting TRBD2. The CDR3 is 20 amino acids. The ends lost 1 base at V and 0 bases at J; junction bases unmatched: 10. Germline values: CDR1 LGHDT, CDR2 YNNKEL (reference sequence). The CDR3, as DNA: TGTGCCAGCAGCCAAGTTACACTAGCGGGGGGGACTCCTAGCACAGATACGCAGTATTTT. Residues: CASSQVTLAGGTPSTDTQYF.

The chain recombines TRBV24-1 with TRBJ2-2; 7 positions match TRBD2. Trimming cost V 7 bases and J 3 bases; bases outside gene matches: 7. The CDR3 extends over 15 amino acids. The germline CDR1 and CDR2 sequences are KGHDR and SFDVKD. The CDR3 protein is CATSTGLEYTGELFF. For the CDR3, the DNA is TGTGCCACCAGCACAGGACTAGAGTACACCGGGGAGCTGTTTTTT.

The rearrangement links TRBV24-1 to TRBJ1-1, with D maybe TRBD1 (5 bases). From germline, CDR1 is KGHDR and CDR2 SFDVKD. Between the trimmed V and J ends, which lost 1 base and 7 bases, there was a span of 9 bases. This CDR3 comprises 13 residues. The CDR3 reads CATSDFGGGEAFF. In DNA form, the CDR3 reads TGTGCCACCAGTGATTTCGGGGGGGGTGAAGCTTTCTTT.

The genes are TRBV6-5 and TRBJ1-3, with 8 bases that match TRBD1. Losses at the gene ends were 1 base for V and 4 bases for J; bases not matched to a gene: 0. Germline lookup yields CDR1 MNHEY and CDR2 SVGAGI. CDR3 length: 14 amino acids. The CDR3 region has the DNA TGTGCCAGCAGTTACTGGACAGGGGGAAACACCATATATTTT. It translates to CASSYWTGGNTIYF.

The V and J genes are TRBV27 and TRBJ1-5, with D tentatively TRBD1 (5 bases). Trimming removed 4 bases from V and 7 bases from J, with 14 bases in between. The CDR3 is made up of 14 amino acids. Germline V gene sequence: CDR1 MNHEY, CDR2 SMNVEV (reference sequence). The DNA of the CDR3 is TGTGCCAGCAGTTCTTTGGGGGGAGGACAGCCCCAGCATTTT. Residues: CASSSLGGGQPQHF.

This chain connects TRBV10-2 to TRBJ1-2; 8 nucleotides align to TRBD1. Germline-derived CDR1 and CDR2 are WSHSY and SAAADI. The CDR3 is 17 residues long. With V trimmed by 1 base and J by 6 bases, 13 bases remained unmatched. CDR3: CASSEFPLDREMHGYTF. In DNA, the CDR3 is TGCGCCAGCAGTGAGTTCCCATTGGACAGGGAAATGCATGGCTACACCTTC.

The rearrangement links TRBV3-1 (or the pseudogene TRBV3-2) to TRBJ2-1; TRBD1 matches at 8 bases. From germline, CDR1 is LGHDT and CDR2 YNNKEL (reference sequence). The V and J ends lost 5 bases and 8 bases, in that order; junction bases with no gene match: 17. This CDR3 spans 17 amino acids. In nucleotides, the CDR3 is TGTGCCAGCAGCGATTATTCGACAGGGGTGAGGAAACATGAGCAGTTCTTC. Protein product: CASSDYSTGVRKHEQFF.

In DNA form, the CDR3 reads TGTGCCAGCAGTTCCCTGACAGGACAGCCCCAGCATTTT. Its protein product is CASSSLTGQPQHF. This rearrangement joins TRBV12-3 or TRBV12-4 to TRBJ1-5, with D possibly being TRBD1 (6 bases). The CDR3 runs 13 residues. Trimming stripped 4 bases from V and 7 bases from J, with 11 bases between.